This T cell receptor (beta chain) appears in the sequencing data of a study of spatial heterogeneity in lung cancer. General observations from the study: Counts of expanded intratumoral alpha and beta TCRs tracked tumor mutation counts.

This clonotype was seen ten or more times. As yet, its antigen is unknown. TCRdb reprocessed the 5' RACE reads via MiXCR and lists one record per CDR3 protein. The sample carries about 6,000 distinct CDR3 sequences, roughly a tenth recorded once. The CDR3 is 15 residues long. Germline V gives CDR1 MGHRA, CDR2 YSYEKL. V dropped 0 bases and J dropped 7 bases, with 13 bases sitting between them. Specified time point: sample taken at primary tumor resection. This TCR derives from a female donor with early-stage non-small cell lung cancer. This chain connects TRBV4-1 to TRBJ2-4; D may correspond to TRBD1 or TRBD2 (5 bases each). The specimen comprised lung tumor tissue, sampled at surgery. The CDR3 loop reads CASSQERDPRNIQYF. The CDR3 nucleotides read TGCGCCAGCAGCCAAGAAAGGGACCCAAGGAACATTCAGTACTTC.